This T cell receptor (beta chain) was sequenced during a study of technical replicates of blood from a handful of donors. The data were produced by immunoSEQ multiplex PCR, yet TCRdb's version contains in-frame clones alone and is incomplete. This table holds 55,000 to 60,000 clones, just under 95% found once. This CDR3 region has 18 residues. Per the germline V gene, CDR1 is SGHDN and CDR2 is FVKESK. V was pared by 3 bases and J by 2 bases, with 19 bases between. The sample consisted of PBMCs. The chain employs TRBV14 and TRBJ2-2, with a weak D call TRBD2 (5 bases). The TCR sequence derives from a human donor in good health. Some clones in this sample may be carry-over from other donors' samples. CDR3 amino acids: CASSHGPDGVGNTGELFF. For the CDR3, the DNA is TGTGCCAGCAGCCACGGTCCAGACGGGGTGGGAAACACCGGGGAGCTGTTTTTT.